This T cell receptor beta chain was identified in a study of cytomegalovirus exposure and HLA in healthy donors. Turning to the study itself: Among the 350 to 400 donors who were genotyped, approximately 84% fell in the genetic ancestry cluster that is associated with self-reported Caucasian donors.

PCR used 60 Vbeta primers and 13 Jbeta primers. Sequencing was performed with immunoSEQ multiplex PCR; in TCRdb, only in-frame clones are kept and a portion is missing. The sample includes 150,000 to 200,000 clones, about 77% seen only once; the top ten take 5% to 6%. V lost 4 bases, J lost 5 bases, and 16 bases stayed unmatched. The CDR3 contains 18 residues. Germline V CDR1 and CDR2: SGHRS, YFSETQ. As for the donors, each was a healthy bone marrow donor. General observations from the study: Analysis was carried out at a later point, and it linked a missense DCLRE1C variant to TCR beta V- and J-gene trimming. Cytomegalovirus association was listed for about 150 TCR beta chains.

As regards this clone: Antigen: not known.

The sequencing sample was made of PBMCs. The receptor's source is a woman in her 30s in good health and CMV-seropositive. The J gene is TRBJ2-1, the V gene TRBV5-1; the match to TRBD2 covers 9 bases. CDR3 sequence: CASSPIDITSGLNNEQFF. The CDR3 DNA is TGCGCCAGCAGCCCCATAGACATCACTAGCGGGTTGAACAATGAGCAGTTCTTC. The full variable domain, with the rest looked up from reference TRBV5-1 and TRBJ2-1, is KAGVTQTPRYLIKTRGQQVTLSCSPISGHRSVSWYQQTPGQGLQFLFEYFSETQRNKGNFPGRFSGRQFSNSRSEMNVSTLELGDSALYLCASSPIDITSGLNNEQFFGPGTRLTVL.